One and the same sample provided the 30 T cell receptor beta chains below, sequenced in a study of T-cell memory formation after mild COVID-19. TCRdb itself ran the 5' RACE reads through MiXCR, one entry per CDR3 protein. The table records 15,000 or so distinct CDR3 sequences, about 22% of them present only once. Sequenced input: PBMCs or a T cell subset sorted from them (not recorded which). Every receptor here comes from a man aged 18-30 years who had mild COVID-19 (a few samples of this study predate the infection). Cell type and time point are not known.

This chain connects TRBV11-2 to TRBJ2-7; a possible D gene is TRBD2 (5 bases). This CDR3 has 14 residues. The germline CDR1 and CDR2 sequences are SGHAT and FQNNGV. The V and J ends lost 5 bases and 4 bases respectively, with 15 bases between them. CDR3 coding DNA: TGTGCCAGCAGCCAGGAGGACCTGTCTTACGAGCAGTACGTC. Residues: CASSQEDLSYEQYV.

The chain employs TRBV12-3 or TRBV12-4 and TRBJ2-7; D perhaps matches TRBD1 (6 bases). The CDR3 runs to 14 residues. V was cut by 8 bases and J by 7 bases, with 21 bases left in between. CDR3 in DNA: TGTGCCAGCCGTGCATCAGGGACATGGCAAGAGCAGTACTTC. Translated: CASRASGTWQEQYF.

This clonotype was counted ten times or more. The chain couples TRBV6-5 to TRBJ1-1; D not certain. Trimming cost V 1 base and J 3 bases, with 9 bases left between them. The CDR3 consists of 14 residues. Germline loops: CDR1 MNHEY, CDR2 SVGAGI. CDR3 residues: CASSYFGLYTEAFF. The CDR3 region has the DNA TGTGCCAGCAGTTACTTTGGGCTCTACACTGAAGCTTTCTTT.

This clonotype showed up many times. The CDR3, as DNA: TGCGCCAGCAGCCAGTGGACAGGCGATCAGCCCCAGCATTTT. Protein product: CASSQWTGDQPQHF. The J gene is TRBJ1-5, the V gene TRBV5-1, with 7 bases lining up with TRBD1. This CDR3 contains 14 residues. Losses at the gene ends were 4 bases for V and 5 bases for J; bases not matched to a gene: 6. The germline V gene encodes CDR1 SGHRS and CDR2 YFSETQ.

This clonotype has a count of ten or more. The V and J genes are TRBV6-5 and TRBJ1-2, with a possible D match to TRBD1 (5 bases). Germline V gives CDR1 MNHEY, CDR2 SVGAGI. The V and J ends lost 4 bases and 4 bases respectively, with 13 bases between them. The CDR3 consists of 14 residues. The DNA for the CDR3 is TGTGCCAGCAGTTGGCTAGGGACTGTCTATGGCTACACCTTC. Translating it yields CASSWLGTVYGYTF.

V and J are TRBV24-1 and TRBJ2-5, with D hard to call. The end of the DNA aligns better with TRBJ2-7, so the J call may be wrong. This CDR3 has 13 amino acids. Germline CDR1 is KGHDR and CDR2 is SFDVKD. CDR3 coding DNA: TGTGCCACCAGTGTTCCAGACCCTTACGAGCAGTACTTC. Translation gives CATSVPDPYEQYF.

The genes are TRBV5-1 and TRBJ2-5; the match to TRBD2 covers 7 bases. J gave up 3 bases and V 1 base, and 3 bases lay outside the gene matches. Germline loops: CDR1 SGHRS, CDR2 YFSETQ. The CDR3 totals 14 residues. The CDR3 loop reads CASSLTLAEETQYF. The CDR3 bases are TGCGCCAGCAGCTTGACCCTAGCGGAAGAGACCCAGTACTTC.

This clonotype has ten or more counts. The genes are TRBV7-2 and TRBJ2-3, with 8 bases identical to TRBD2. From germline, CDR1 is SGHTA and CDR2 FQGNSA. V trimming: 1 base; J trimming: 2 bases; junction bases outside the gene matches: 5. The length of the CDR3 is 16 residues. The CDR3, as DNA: TGTGCCAGCAGCTTAGGCAGCGGGGGAGTCACAGATACGCAGTATTTT. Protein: CASSLGSGGVTDTQYF.

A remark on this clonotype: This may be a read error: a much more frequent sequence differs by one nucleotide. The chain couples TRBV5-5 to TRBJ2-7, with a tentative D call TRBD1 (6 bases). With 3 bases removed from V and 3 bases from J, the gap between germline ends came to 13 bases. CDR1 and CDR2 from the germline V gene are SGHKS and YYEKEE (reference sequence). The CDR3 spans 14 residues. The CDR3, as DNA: TGTGCCAGCAGCTACAACAGGGTTCACTACGAGCAGTACTTC. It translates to CASSYNRVHYEQYF. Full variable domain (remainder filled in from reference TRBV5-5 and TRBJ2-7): DAGVTQSPTHLIKTRGQQVTLRCSPISGHKSVSWYQQVLGQGPQFIFQYYEKEERGRGNFPDRFSARQFPNYSSELNVNALLLGDSALYLCASSYNRVHYEQYFGPGTRLTVT.

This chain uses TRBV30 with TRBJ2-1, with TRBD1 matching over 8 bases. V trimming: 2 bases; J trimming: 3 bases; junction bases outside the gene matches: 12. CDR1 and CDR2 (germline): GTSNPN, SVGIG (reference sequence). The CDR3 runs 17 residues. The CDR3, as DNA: TGTGCCTGGAGTCCGACGCCATACAGGGGGGACTACAATGAGCAGTTCTTC. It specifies CAWSPTPYRGDYNEQFF.

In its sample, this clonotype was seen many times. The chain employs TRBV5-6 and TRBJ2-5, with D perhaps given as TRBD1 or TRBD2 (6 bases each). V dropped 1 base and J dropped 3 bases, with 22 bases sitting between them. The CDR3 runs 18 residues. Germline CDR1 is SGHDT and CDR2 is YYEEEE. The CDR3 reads CASSLLGFGGRSEETQYF. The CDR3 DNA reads TGTGCCAGCAGCTTGCTCGGCTTTGGGGGGCGTAGCGAAGAGACCCAGTACTTC.

CDR3 nucleotide sequence: TGTGCCAGCAGCCCCTTTAGGGGGTCGAGGACCGGGGAGCTGTTTTTT. As protein: CASSPFRGSRTGELFF. V and J are TRBV5-4 and TRBJ2-2; a possible D gene is TRBD1 (6 bases). This CDR3 contains 16 residues. CDR1 is SGHNT and CDR2 is YYREEE in the germline V gene (reference sequence). Trimming removed 4 bases at V and 5 bases at J, with 18 bases between.

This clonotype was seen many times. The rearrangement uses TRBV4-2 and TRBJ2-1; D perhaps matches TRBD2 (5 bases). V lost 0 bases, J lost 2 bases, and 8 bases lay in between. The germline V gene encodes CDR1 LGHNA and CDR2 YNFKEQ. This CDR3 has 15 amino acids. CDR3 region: CASSQDLGAYNEQFF. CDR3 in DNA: TGTGCCAGCAGCCAAGATCTGGGAGCCTACAATGAGCAGTTCTTC.

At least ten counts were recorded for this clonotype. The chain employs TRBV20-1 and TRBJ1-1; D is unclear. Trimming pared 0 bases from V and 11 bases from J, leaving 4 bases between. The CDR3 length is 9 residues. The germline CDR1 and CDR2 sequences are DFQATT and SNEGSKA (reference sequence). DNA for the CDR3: TGCAGTGCTAGAGAATGGGCTTTCTTT. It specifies CSAREWAFF.

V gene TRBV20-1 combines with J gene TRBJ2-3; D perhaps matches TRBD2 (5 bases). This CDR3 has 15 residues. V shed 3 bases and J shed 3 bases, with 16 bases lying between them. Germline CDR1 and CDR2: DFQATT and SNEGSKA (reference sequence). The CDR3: CSASGEYYGTDTQYF. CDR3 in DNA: TGCAGTGCTAGCGGGGAGTATTACGGGACAGATACGCAGTATTTT.

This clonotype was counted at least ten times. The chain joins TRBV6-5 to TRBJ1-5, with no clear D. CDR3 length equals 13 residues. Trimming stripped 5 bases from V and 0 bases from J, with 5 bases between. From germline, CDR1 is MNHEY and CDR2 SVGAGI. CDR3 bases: TGTGCCAGCAGTCCAAATAGCAATCAGCCCCAGCATTTT. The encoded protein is CASSPNSNQPQHF.

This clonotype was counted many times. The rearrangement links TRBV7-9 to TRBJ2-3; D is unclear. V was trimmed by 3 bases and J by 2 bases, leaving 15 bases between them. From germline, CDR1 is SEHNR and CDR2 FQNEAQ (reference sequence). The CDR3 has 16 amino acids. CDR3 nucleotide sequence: TGTGCCAGCAGCTTCGGTGTAGTGTTTTCCACAGATACGCAGTATTTT. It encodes CASSFGVVFSTDTQYF.

In DNA, the CDR3 is TGTGCCAGCAGTCATATTCCGGGACTAGCGGGGGGCGGTGAGCAGTTCTTC. Its protein product is CASSHIPGLAGGGEQFF. The chain combines TRBV7-3 with TRBJ2-1, with TRBD2 identical over 15 bases. Germline trimming cut 6 bases from V and 9 bases from J; bases unmatched to any gene: 12. CDR3 length equals 17 residues. Germline assignment: CDR1 SGHTA and CDR2 FQGTGA.

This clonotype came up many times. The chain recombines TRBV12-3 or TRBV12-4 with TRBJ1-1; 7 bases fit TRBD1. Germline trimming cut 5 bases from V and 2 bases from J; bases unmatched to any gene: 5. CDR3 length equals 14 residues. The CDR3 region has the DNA TGTGCCAGCAGTCACCGGGACAGCAACACTGAAGCTTTCTTT. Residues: CASSHRDSNTEAFF.

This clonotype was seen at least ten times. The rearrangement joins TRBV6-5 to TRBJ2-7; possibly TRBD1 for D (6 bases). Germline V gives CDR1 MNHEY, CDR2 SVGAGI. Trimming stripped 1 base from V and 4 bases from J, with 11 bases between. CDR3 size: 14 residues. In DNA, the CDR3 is TGTGCCAGCAGTTACTTGGGCAGGGGTTACGAGCAGTACTTC. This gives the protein CASSYLGRGYEQYF.

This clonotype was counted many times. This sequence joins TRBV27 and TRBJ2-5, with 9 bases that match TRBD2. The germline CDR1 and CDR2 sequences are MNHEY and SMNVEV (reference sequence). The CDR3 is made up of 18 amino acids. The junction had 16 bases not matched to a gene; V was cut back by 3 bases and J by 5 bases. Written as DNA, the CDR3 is TGTGCCAGCAGTTTGGCTTACGTGGGCGGGGGGGCCTTGGAGACCCAGTACTTC. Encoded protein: CASSLAYVGGGALETQYF.

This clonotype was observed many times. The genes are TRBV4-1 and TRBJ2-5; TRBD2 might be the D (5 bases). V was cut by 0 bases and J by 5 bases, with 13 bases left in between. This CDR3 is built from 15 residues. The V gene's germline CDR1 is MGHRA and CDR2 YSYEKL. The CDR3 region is CASSQDGLAGETQYF. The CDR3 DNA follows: TGCGCCAGCAGCCAAGATGGCCTAGCCGGGGAGACCCAGTACTTC.

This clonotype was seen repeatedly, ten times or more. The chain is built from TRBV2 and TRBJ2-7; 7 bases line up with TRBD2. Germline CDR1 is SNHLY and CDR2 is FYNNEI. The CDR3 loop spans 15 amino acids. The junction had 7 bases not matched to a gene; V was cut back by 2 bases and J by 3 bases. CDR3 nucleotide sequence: TGTGCCAGCAGTGAATGGCGGGACTACCACTACGAGCAGTACTTC. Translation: CASSEWRDYHYEQYF.

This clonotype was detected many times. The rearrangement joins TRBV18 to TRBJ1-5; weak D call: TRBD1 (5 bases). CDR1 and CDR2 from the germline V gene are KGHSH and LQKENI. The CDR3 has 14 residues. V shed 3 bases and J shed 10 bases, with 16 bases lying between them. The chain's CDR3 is CASSPDGALQPQHF. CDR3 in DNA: TGTGCCAGCTCACCGGACGGGGCGTTGCAACCCCAGCATTTT.

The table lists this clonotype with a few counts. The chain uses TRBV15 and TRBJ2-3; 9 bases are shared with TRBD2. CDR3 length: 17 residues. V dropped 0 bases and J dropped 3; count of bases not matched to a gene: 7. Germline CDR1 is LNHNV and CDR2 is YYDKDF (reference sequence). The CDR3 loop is CATSRDRLAAATDTQYF. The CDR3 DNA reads TGTGCCACCAGCAGAGATCGACTAGCGGCGGCAACAGATACGCAGTATTTT.

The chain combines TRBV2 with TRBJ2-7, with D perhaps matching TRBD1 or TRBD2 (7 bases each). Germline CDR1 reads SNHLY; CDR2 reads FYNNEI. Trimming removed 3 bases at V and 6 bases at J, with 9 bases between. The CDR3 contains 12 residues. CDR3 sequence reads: CASSDRGGEQYF. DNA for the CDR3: TGTGCCAGCAGTGACAGGGGGGGCGAGCAGTACTTC.

The CDR3 sequence is CASRDQPGAASPLHF. CDR3 DNA: TGTGCCAGCAGAGACCAACCAGGGGCTGCTTCACCCCTCCACTTT. V and J are TRBV3-1 and TRBJ1-6; possible D gene TRBD1, 6 bases. The CDR3 covers 15 residues. V lost 6 bases and J 9 bases, leaving 18 bases between the germline ends. CDR1 and CDR2 (germline): LGHDT, YNNKEL (reference sequence).

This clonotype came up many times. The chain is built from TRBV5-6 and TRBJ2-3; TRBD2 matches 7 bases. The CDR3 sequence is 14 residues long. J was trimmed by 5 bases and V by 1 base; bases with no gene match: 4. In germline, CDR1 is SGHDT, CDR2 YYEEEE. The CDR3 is CASSLIRGVDTQYF. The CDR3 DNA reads TGTGCCAGCAGCTTGATCCGGGGGGTAGATACGCAGTATTTT. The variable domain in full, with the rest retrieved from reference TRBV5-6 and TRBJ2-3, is DAGVTQSPTHLIKTRGQQVTLRCSPKSGHDTVSWYQQALGQGPQFIFQYYEEEERQRGNFPDRFSGHQFPNYSSELNVNALLLGDSALYLCASSLIRGVDTQYFGPGTRLTVL.

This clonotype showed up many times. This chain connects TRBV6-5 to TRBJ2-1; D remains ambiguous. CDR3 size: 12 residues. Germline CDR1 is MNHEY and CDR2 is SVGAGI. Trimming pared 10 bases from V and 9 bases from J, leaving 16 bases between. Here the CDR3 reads CAISHDWGEQFF. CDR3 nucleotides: TGTGCCATCAGCCACGACTGGGGTGAGCAGTTCTTC.

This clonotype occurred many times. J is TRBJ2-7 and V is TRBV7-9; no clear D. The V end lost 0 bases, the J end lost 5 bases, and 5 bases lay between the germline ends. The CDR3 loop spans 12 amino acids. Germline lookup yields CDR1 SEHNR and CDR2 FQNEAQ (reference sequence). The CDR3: CASSLASHEQYF. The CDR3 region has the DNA TGTGCCAGCAGCTTAGCTTCCCACGAGCAGTACTTC.